This TCR beta chain was captured by sequencing in a study of vaccination effects on CD4 cells after COVID-19. Overall study findings and caveats: Clones of infection and vaccine origin contracted markedly late after vaccination.

The method was immunoSEQ multiplex PCR; TCRdb's version includes in-frame clones alone and lacks a portion of them. The data show about 46,000 clones, with around 80% seen just once and more than 13% held by the top ten. CDR1 is KGHSH and CDR2 is LQKENI in the germline V gene. The CDR3 runs 14 residues. With 2 bases clipped from V and 5 bases from J, the junction kept 2 bases outside the gene matches. Before sequencing, viral peptide pools were used by the ViraFEST assay to expand antigen-specific CD4+ T cells. Following an approximately 10-day culture, CD4+ T cells were purified. Two-dose vaccination with either BNT162b2 or mRNA-1273 was given to the participants. Each culture well received a few million PBMC. These cells were then cultured in IMDM with 10 IU/ml IL-2 and roughly 10 ug/ml peptides. A half-medium replacement with IL-2 medium was carried out on days 3 and 7. This clone occurred a few times. Its antigen remains unknown.

This rearrangement joins TRBV18 to TRBJ2-1, with 8 positions matching TRBD2. The starting material was CD4+ T cells from PBMCs cultured with HCoV-OC43 spike peptides, obtained after COVID-19 vaccination. The subset denotes: HCoV-OC43 spike overlapping peptide pool stimulation. The sequence was obtained from a human donor who received a COVID-19 vaccine. This chain's CDR3 is CASSPGLADNEQFF. As DNA, the CDR3 is TGTGCCAGCTCACCAGGACTAGCTGACAATGAGCAGTTCTTC.